Sequencing of this T cell receptor beta chain was carried out in a study of shared clonotypes between healthy human individuals. This table comes from immunoSEQ multiplex PCR, and its TCRdb copy is limited to in-frame clones, with some not included. Counted here are roughly 2,000,000 clones, about 94% occurring once; the ten biggest clones make up more than 0.95%. Study-level results: Among donors, clonotype sharing was expected to be affected by sequencing depth. Represented diversity, genetic and exposure-history alike, was limited by few donors. The study generally estimated greater richness for naive than memory subsets.

On this clone itself: Its target is unknown.

Naive CD8 cells lacked CD45RO, underwent positive selection for CCR7 and left out terminally differentiated effector memory CD45RA+ cells. There were no recent acute infections or vaccinations among the donors, who were healthy HIV-negative adults. The source is a man in his late teens or twenties in good health. The sample taken for sequencing was naive CD8+ T cells sorted from blood.

CDR3 DNA: TGTGCCAGCAGCATGCTCCCAGGGGGAGGCACAGATACGCAGTATTTT. Residues: CASSMLPGGGTDTQYF. The genes are TRBV7-9 and TRBJ2-3; 7 bases align to TRBD1. Germline V gene data show CDR1 as SEHNR and CDR2 as FQNEAQ (reference sequence). The ends lost 5 bases at V and 1 base at J; junction bases unmatched: 9. CDR3 length: 16 residues.